This entry concerns a single T cell receptor beta chain. Libraries were prepared by immunoSEQ multiplex PCR; TCRdb keeps only in-frame clonotypes and omits some of them. The sample carries tens of thousands of clones, 92% recorded once. Germline loops: CDR1 SGHTA, CDR2 FQGNSA. Trimming took 5 bases from V and 6 from J; bases not matched to a gene: 3. The CDR3 runs 13 residues. This record comes from a study of control samples from healthy donors and cancer patients. The gene calls are TRBV7-2 and TRBJ1-2; 10 positions agree with TRBD1. The TCR was taken from a man aged 35 to 55 with colorectal cancer. Specimen: PBMCs. The CDR3 reads CASSGQGGNGYTF. The DNA for the CDR3 is TGTGCCAGCAGCGGACAGGGGGGAAATGGCTACACCTTC.